The entry below gives a single TCR beta chain sequence along with its context. The target antigen is unknown. TCRdb passed the reads through MiXCR, listing each CDR3 protein once. The profile shows 570,000 or so distinct CDR3 sequences, 40% of them singletons. CDR3 size: 13 residues. Trimming removed 4 bases at V and 4 bases at J, with 8 bases between. Per germline, CDR1 MNHEY and CDR2 SVGEGT. The data were taken from a study of T cell repertoires in cytomegalovirus infection. Specimen: cultured PBMCs, collected from culture after CMV antigen stimulation. This sequence joins TRBV6-2 or TRBV6-3 and TRBJ1-5; D is uncertain. The clonotype originates from a human donor in good health (CMV status not recorded). Some clones in this sample may be carry-over from other donors' samples. The CDR3, as DNA: TGTGCCAGCAGTTCCTCGAGGAATCAGCCCCAGCATTTT. It is translated as CASSSSRNQPQHF.